Given below is one TCR beta chain in context. In its sample, this clonotype was seen a few times. It has no known antigen specificity. Base qualities are not provided; no much larger clone lies one nucleotide away. From cysteine to phenylalanine, the CDR3 is 14 amino acids long. CDR3 DNA is the only sequence kept; it has 42 bases, read in frame from the first base. Looking up the germline V gene yields CDR1 MNHNS and CDR2 SASEGT. V and J are truncated by 6 bases and 3 bases respectively, leaving an intervening sequence of 15 bases. This entry belongs to a study of T cells after yellow fever vaccination (dated by TCRdb to the late 2010s). Regarding the research as a whole: The SMART-Seq v4 Ultra Low Input RNA kit was used to prepare libraries from fractions with low cell numbers. To follow T-cell clones before and after both primary and booster YFV17D yellow fever vaccination, bulk TCR alpha and beta repertoires underwent longitudinal sequencing. Two healthy male donors made up the cohort, one aged 18 to 29 years and the other aged 30 to 39 years. Blood samples were taken at several timepoints before and after primary and secondary immunization, and bulk PBMC replicates and cell subsets were isolated.

Study-level results and caveats: The study included only two donors, which limits how far the findings can be generalized. A small share of clonotypes was detected in both CD4 and CD8 compartments, with the overlap likely arising from convergent recombination. After the booster, most of the clones that had expanded following primary vaccination were detected again (around 97% of CD4 and more than 85% of CD8), which suggests that memory was broadly maintained. FACS-sorted repertoires could contain abundant contaminating clonotypes from the bulk population, so computational filtering was required. The secondary T-cell response was found to be weaker but faster than the primary response, with a peak reached on day 5 rather than on day 15.

The treatment or condition label on this specimen signifies: live attenuated yellow fever vaccine strain. At each blood-draw timepoint, two biological replicates of bulk PBMCs were collected. A standard Ficoll-Paque protocol was used to isolate PBMCs from peripheral blood. TriZol was used to extract RNA from bulk PBMCs, CD4 and CD8 fractions, and dextramer-positive and dextramer-negative fractions. TCR cDNA was synthesized by 5'RACE template switching, which introduced a universal primer site and unique molecular identifiers. cDNA synthesis was primed from both the TCR alpha and TCR beta constant segments. Library amplification used two PCR steps, and the second PCR step added sample barcodes and sequencing adapters. Sequencing of libraries was performed on Illumina HiSeq 2500 (2x100 bp) or NovaSeq (2x150 bp). The authors' analysis ran thus. Reads were demultiplexed and collapsed into UMI consensus sequences with MIGEC, and V(D)J alignment was performed with MiXCR. Vaccine-responding clonotypes were identified with edgeR using replicate PBMC samples, with FDR below 0.01 and a log2 fold change above 5 up to day 15 being required. Bulk clonotypes were assigned CD4 or CD8 identity according to which sequenced CD4 or CD8 repertoire held them at higher abundance. The public reads were reanalyzed by TCRdb: fastp trimming at Q25, MiXCR alignment, in-frame beta chains only. Rows with one shared CDR3 protein collapse into an entry with the most common genes and DNA. TCRdb's processing, not the authors', yielded these V and J calls. The sample includes 620,000 or so distinct CDR3 sequences, with about a sixth observed a single time. Of the sample, 17% is held by the ten largest clones.

The specimen comprised PBMCs, sampled more than 4 days after the first yellow fever vaccination. Rearrangement joined TRBV6-1 to TRBJ2-7, with TRBD2 as a weak D call on 6 bases. This TCR was sampled from a man between 18 and 35 years old who received the YFV17D yellow fever vaccine. The DNA is TGTGCCAGCAGCCGCGAGGTGGGGGGCTACGAGCAGTACTTC. This codes for CASSREVGGYEQYF.